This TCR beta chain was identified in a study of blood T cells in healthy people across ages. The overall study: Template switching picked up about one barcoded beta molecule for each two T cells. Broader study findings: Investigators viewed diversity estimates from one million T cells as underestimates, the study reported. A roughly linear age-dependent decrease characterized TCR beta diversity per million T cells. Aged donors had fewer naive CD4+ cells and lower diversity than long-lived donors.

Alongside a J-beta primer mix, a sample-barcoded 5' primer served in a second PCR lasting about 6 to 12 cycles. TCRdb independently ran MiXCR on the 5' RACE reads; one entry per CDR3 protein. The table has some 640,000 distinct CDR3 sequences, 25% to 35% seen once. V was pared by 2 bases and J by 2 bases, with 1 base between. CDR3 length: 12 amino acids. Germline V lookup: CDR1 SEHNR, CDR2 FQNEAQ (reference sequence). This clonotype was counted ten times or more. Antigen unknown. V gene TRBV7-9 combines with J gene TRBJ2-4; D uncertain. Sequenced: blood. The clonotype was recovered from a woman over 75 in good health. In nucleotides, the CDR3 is TGTGCCAGCAGCTTATCCAAAAACATTCAGTACTTC. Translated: CASSLSKNIQYF. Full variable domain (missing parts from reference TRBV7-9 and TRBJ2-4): DTGVSQNPRHKITKRGQNVTFRCDPISEHNRLYWYRQTLGQGPEFLTYFQNEAQLEKSRLLSDRFSAERPKGSFSTLEIQRTEQGDSAMYLCASSLSKNIQYFGAGTRLSVL.